The 31 T cell receptor beta chains presented below share a single source sample, sequenced in a study of blood T cell repertoires in COVID-19. This table comes from immunoSEQ multiplex PCR, and its TCRdb copy is limited to in-frame clones, with some not included. The table has about 91,000 clones, roughly 85% seen once. Sequenced sample: peripheral blood. The source of these receptors is a man between 65 and 79 years old with acute or convalescent COVID-19.

This chain uses TRBV10-1 with TRBJ2-1; D is possibly TRBD2 (5 bases). The CDR3 contains 17 residues. The germline V and J ends were trimmed by 2 bases and 5 bases, with 19 bases remaining between them. Looked up from germline, CDR1 is WNHNN and CDR2 is SYGVQD (reference sequence). The CDR3 spells CASSERGGLRPHNEQFF. For the CDR3, the DNA is TGCGCCAGCAGTGAGCGGGGTGGACTCAGACCCCACAATGAGCAGTTCTTC.

V and J are TRBV27 and TRBJ1-2; TRBD1 is a possible D gene (5 bases). The CDR3 is 14 residues long. CDR1 and CDR2 from the germline V gene are MNHEY and SMNVEV (reference sequence). Trimming took 2 bases from V and 3 from J, leaving 10 bases between them. CDR3 sequence (DNA): TGTGCCAGCAGTTTAAGCGGGACGGACTATGGCTACACCTTC. It is translated as CASSLSGTDYGYTF.

With regard to this clone: Other DNA sequences in this sample translate to the same CDR3. CDR3 in amino acids: CASSPRGRTEAFF. The CDR3 region has the DNA TGTGCCAGCAGCCCTCGGGGGAGAACTGAAGCTTTCTTT. The chain uses TRBV3-1 (or the pseudogene TRBV3-2) and TRBJ1-1; perhaps TRBD1 as D (5 bases). This CDR3 contains 13 residues. Trimming took 4 bases from V and 5 from J, leaving 11 bases between them. CDR1 and CDR2 from the germline V gene are LGHDT and YNNKEL (reference sequence).

This chain links TRBV4-1 with TRBJ1-2; D gene ambiguous. Germline V CDR1 and CDR2: MGHRA, YSYEKL. CDR3 length: 14 amino acids. V shed 0 bases and J shed 8 bases, with 13 bases lying between them. CDR3 residues: CASSQETIREGYTF. DNA of the CDR3: TGCGCCAGCAGCCAAGAGACAATAAGGGAGGGCTACACCTTC.

The CDR3 DNA reads TGTGCCAGCTCCCCTCCAGGCACAGATACGCAGTATTTT. It specifies CASSPPGTDTQYF. The V call is TRBV18, the J call TRBJ2-3; D not certain. V was shortened by 6 bases and J by 1 base, with 8 bases between the two germline ends. This CDR3 has 13 amino acids. Germline V CDR1 and CDR2: KGHSH, LQKENI.

The chain is built from TRBV7-2 and TRBJ1-6, with a possible D match to TRBD1 (5 bases). CDR1 and CDR2 (germline): SGHTA, FQGNSA. CDR3 length equals 14 residues. V was clipped by 3 bases and J by 14 bases, with 17 bases between them. The CDR3: CASSLGGVIRALHF. In DNA form, the CDR3 reads TGTGCCAGCAGCTTGGGGGGGGTCATTCGAGCCCTCCACTTT.

The chain is built from TRBV2 and TRBJ2-3; D unresolved. Per the germline V gene, CDR1 is SNHLY and CDR2 is FYNNEI. CDR3 length: 12 amino acids. V was cut by 4 bases and J by 5 bases, with 7 bases left in between. In DNA form, the CDR3 reads TGTGCCAGCAGTGTCGTTAGAGATACGCAGTATTTT. Translation gives CASSVVRDTQYF.

This chain connects TRBV4-1 to TRBJ1-6; maybe TRBD1 (6 bases). Germline V gene data show CDR1 as MGHRA and CDR2 as YSYEKL. The V end lost 1 base, the J end lost 0 bases, and 19 bases lay between the germline ends. The CDR3 is 20 residues long. CDR3 in DNA: TGCGCCAGCAGCCAAGTATCCGGGCGGGGGCAACTCTCCTATAATTCACCCCTCCACTTT. This codes for CASSQVSGRGQLSYNSPLHF.

The chain has TRBV7-3 and TRBJ1-1; D may be TRBD1 (5 bases). The length of the CDR3 is 13 residues. Germline CDR1 reads SGHTA; CDR2 reads FQGTGA. The ends were cut back, 3 bases at V and 3 bases at J, with 8 bases in the middle. The CDR3 DNA reads TGTGCCAGCAGCTTGGAAGGGGACACTGAAGCTTTCTTT. It is translated as CASSLEGDTEAFF.

V gene TRBV2 combines with J gene TRBJ2-5, with D perhaps TRBD1 (5 bases). V was shortened by 1 base and J by 4 bases, with 7 bases between the two germline ends. This CDR3 region has 13 residues. Per the germline V gene, CDR1 is SNHLY and CDR2 is FYNNEI. CDR3 sequence reads: CASSEGQGETQYF. CDR3 nucleotide sequence: TGTGCCAGCAGTGAAGGGCAGGGAGAGACCCAGTACTTC.

The chain combines TRBV3-1 (or the pseudogene TRBV3-2) with TRBJ1-1; D call uncertain. The V gene's germline CDR1 is LGHDT and CDR2 YNNKEL (reference sequence). The length of the CDR3 is 13 residues. The V end was cut by 4 bases, the J end by 5 bases, with 11 bases between. The CDR3, as DNA: TGTGCCAGCAGCCCCCGGCGGGGTACTGAAGCTTTCTTT. Its translation is CASSPRRGTEAFF.

The chain joins TRBV3-1 (or the pseudogene TRBV3-2) to TRBJ2-3; 12 bases map to TRBD2. This CDR3 has 16 amino acids. Germline CDR1 LGHDT, CDR2 YNNKEL (reference sequence). Unmatched junction bases numbered 3, after V lost 1 base and J lost 4 bases. The CDR3 bases are TGTGCCAGCAGCCAAGCTAGCGGGGGGGCGGCAGATACGCAGTATTTT. This sequence encodes CASSQASGGAADTQYF.

The chain links TRBV18 to TRBJ1-2; 7 bases match TRBD1. Germline loops: CDR1 KGHSH, CDR2 LQKENI. There are 15 residues in the CDR3. Trimming removed 3 bases from V and 2 bases from J; junction bases left unmatched: 6. CDR3 amino acids: CASSPWAGGNYGYTF. CDR3 bases: TGTGCCAGCTCACCGTGGGCAGGGGGAAACTATGGCTACACCTTC. The whole variable domain, remainder taken from reference TRBV18 and TRBJ1-2, is NAGVMQNPRHLVRRRGQEARLRCSPMKGHSHVYWYRQLPEEGLKFMVYLQKENIIDESGMPKERFSAEFPKEGPSILRIQQVVRGDSAAYFCASSPWAGGNYGYTFGSGTRLTVV.

The CDR3 reads CSAYRTGEAFF. The CDR3 bases are TGCAGTGCTTACCGGACAGGGGAAGCTTTCTTT. This chain uses TRBV20-1 with TRBJ1-1; 8 bases fit TRBD1. CDR3 length: 11 amino acids. The germline CDR1 and CDR2 sequences are DFQATT and SNEGSKA (reference sequence). V trimming: 5 bases; J trimming: 8 bases; junction bases outside the gene matches: 4.

The chain has TRBV3-1 (or the pseudogene TRBV3-2) and TRBJ2-3; possibly TRBD2 for D (5 bases). Germline V CDR1 and CDR2: LGHDT, YNNKEL (reference sequence). The CDR3 consists of 16 residues. Trimming pared 0 bases from V and 0 bases from J, leaving 10 bases between. This CDR3 is CASSQDRRASTDTQYF. The CDR3 DNA reads as TGTGCCAGCAGCCAAGATCGGCGGGCCAGCACAGATACGCAGTATTTT.

CDR3 loop: CASSLGTSVGTDTQYF. The CDR3 DNA is TGTGCCAGCAGCTTGGGAACTAGCGTCGGCACAGATACGCAGTATTTT. J is TRBJ2-3 and V is TRBV5-4, with 7 bases lining up with TRBD2. V dropped 0 bases and J dropped 1; count of bases not matched to a gene: 5. CDR1 SGHNT and CDR2 YYREEE come from the germline V gene (reference sequence). This CDR3 contains 16 residues.

Here the CDR3 DNA reads TGTGCCAGCAGCTTTTGGACCCGGAGGGATCACGAGACCCAGTACTTC. Translation gives CASSFWTRRDHETQYF. This chain uses TRBV5-8 with TRBJ2-5; possibly TRBD2 for D (6 bases). The CDR3 extends over 16 amino acids. Germline V CDR1 and CDR2: SGHTS, YDEGEE. Trimming took off 2 bases at V and 5 bases at J, with 19 bases between the two ends.

This rearrangement joins TRBV30 to TRBJ1-3; perhaps TRBD1 as D (6 bases). This CDR3 is built from 15 residues. Germline V gene data show CDR1 as GTSNPN and CDR2 as SVGIG (reference sequence). The V end lost 1 base, the J end lost 0 bases, and 10 bases lay between the germline ends. The CDR3 loop is CAWSGQVPSGNTIYF. The DNA for the CDR3 is TGTGCCTGGAGTGGACAGGTTCCCTCTGGAAACACCATATATTTT.

The rearrangement uses TRBV7-9 and TRBJ2-6; D remains ambiguous. Germline values: CDR1 SEHNR, CDR2 FQNEAQ (reference sequence). The CDR3 is 14 residues long. Trimming pared 10 bases from V and 4 bases from J, leaving 14 bases between. CDR3 protein: CATIALAGANVLTF. CDR3 in DNA: TGTGCCACGATAGCCCTTGCCGGGGCCAACGTCCTGACTTTC.

This rearrangement joins TRBV5-1 to TRBJ2-3; 11 nucleotides agree with TRBD2. V gave up 0 bases and J gave up 0 bases; unmatched junction bases: 6. The V gene's germline CDR1 is SGHRS and CDR2 YFSETQ. This CDR3 contains 18 residues. The DNA of the CDR3 is TGCGCCAGCAGCTTGGCCCCGGCTAGCGGGGGGAGCACAGATACGCAGTATTTT. Translated, it gives CASSLAPASGGSTDTQYF.

CDR3 nucleotides: TGTGCCAGCAGGGGGGGACAGGGAAACACCGGGGAGCTGTTTTTT. It yields the protein CASRGGQGNTGELFF. The rearrangement uses TRBV5-4 and TRBJ2-2, with 9 positions matching TRBD1. This CDR3 spans 15 amino acids. V lost 5 bases to trimming and J lost 2 bases; unmatched junction nucleotides: 4. The germline gives CDR1 SGHNT, CDR2 YYREEE (reference sequence).

This chain joins TRBV28 and TRBJ1-6; D remains unclear. Trimming removed 5 bases from V and 2 bases from J, with 4 bases in between. This CDR3 spans 13 amino acids. Germline CDR1 reads MDHEN; CDR2 reads SYDVKM. The CDR3 DNA is TGTGCCAGCAGTCCTCCCTATAATTCACCCCTCCACTTT. It translates to CASSPPYNSPLHF. Full variable domain (remainder filled in from reference TRBV28 and TRBJ1-6): DVKVTQSSRYLVKRTGEKVFLECVQDMDHENMFWYRQDPGLGLRLIYFSYDVKMKEKGDIPEGYSVSREKKERFSLILESASTNQTSMYLCASSPPYNSPLHFGNGTRLTVT.

V usage is TRBV29-1 and J usage is TRBJ1-1; D not resolved. CDR3 size: 11 residues. Germline values: CDR1 SQVTM, CDR2 ANQGSEA. V was clipped by 8 bases and J by 1 base, with 8 bases between them. The CDR3 reads CSIVQNTEAFF. CDR3 sequence (DNA): TGCAGCATCGTACAGAACACTGAAGCTTTCTTT.

This clone occurred once. The chain joins TRBV28 to TRBJ1-2, with TRBD1 matching 8 bases. In germline, CDR1 is MDHEN, CDR2 SYDVKM. With V trimmed by 5 bases and J by 7 bases, 9 bases remained unmatched. CDR3 length equals 14 residues. The CDR3 sequence is CASSPGQGEFGYTF. CDR3 nucleotides: TGTGCCAGCAGTCCCGGACAGGGAGAGTTTGGCTACACCTTC.

The chain recombines TRBV5-1 with TRBJ1-6, with TRBD1 as a possible D gene (5 bases). Trimming pared 3 bases from V and 0 bases from J, leaving 10 bases between. The CDR3 sequence is 16 residues long. CDR1 SGHRS and CDR2 YFSETQ come from the germline V gene. CDR3 region: CASSSGQSSYNSPLHF. The CDR3 nucleotides read TGCGCCAGCAGCTCCGGACAAAGCTCCTATAATTCACCCCTCCACTTT.

The chain has TRBV5-1 and TRBJ1-4, with no clear D. V was pared by 5 bases and J by 5 bases, with 22 bases between. The CDR3 has 17 amino acids. Germline V CDR1 and CDR2: SGHRS, YFSETQ. As DNA, the CDR3 is TGCGCCAGCAGTCCGGAAATATCGCCGGGAAGGAATGAAAAACTGTTTTTT. It encodes CASSPEISPGRNEKLFF.

This sequence joins TRBV10-3 and TRBJ1-2; D call uncertain. CDR1 is ENHRY, CDR2 SYGVKD, per germline. CDR3 length: 12 amino acids. Between the trimmed V and J ends, which lost 4 bases and 1 base, there was a span of 4 bases. The CDR3 DNA reads TGTGCCATCAGTGCCGTTAACTATGGCTACACCTTC. Translated: CAISAVNYGYTF.

This chain joins TRBV12-3 or TRBV12-4 and TRBJ2-5, with D perhaps matching TRBD2 (5 bases). Trimming left V 3 bases short and J 4 bases short, with 9 bases between. The length of the CDR3 is 13 residues. The chain's CDR3 is CASSLLAGETQYF. The CDR3 bases are TGTGCCAGCAGTTTGCTTGCGGGAGAGACCCAGTACTTC.

This clone was detected once. The chain links TRBV2 to TRBJ1-1, with TRBD1 as a possible D gene (5 bases). This CDR3 comprises 14 residues. V shed 6 bases and J shed 2 bases, with 13 bases lying between them. CDR1 SNHLY and CDR2 FYNNEI come from the germline V gene. The CDR3 spells CASSVGQLNTEAFF. The CDR3 DNA reads as TGTGCCAGCAGCGTCGGACAACTCAACACTGAAGCTTTCTTT.

The chain is built from TRBV15 and TRBJ2-2; no firm D call. Between the trimmed V and J ends, which lost 0 bases and 5 bases, there was a span of 13 bases. CDR3 length: 16 residues. Germline V CDR1 and CDR2: LNHNV, YYDKDF (reference sequence). This CDR3 is CATSRDLSTGTGELFF. The CDR3, as DNA: TGTGCCACCAGCAGAGATCTTTCGACTGGAACCGGGGAGCTGTTTTTT.

V is TRBV6-5 and J is TRBJ1-3; D ambiguous. The CDR3 is made up of 15 amino acids. CDR1 and CDR2 from the germline V gene are MNHEY and SVGAGI. The V end lost 4 bases, the J end lost 2 bases, and 12 bases lay between the germline ends. Here the CDR3 reads CASSSVHVAGNTIYF. Written as DNA, the CDR3 is TGTGCCAGCAGTTCGGTCCACGTAGCTGGAAACACCATATATTTT.